This entry describes one TCR beta chain. What it binds is unknown. Sequencing was performed with immunoSEQ multiplex PCR; in TCRdb, only in-frame clones are kept and a portion is missing. The sample lists approximately 980,000 clones, over 75% occurring once. These data come from a study of shared clonotypes between healthy human individuals. Study at large: CD4 naive and memory got three plates each, CD8 naive two, CD8 memory one.

The study, taken as a whole, reports: Non-shared clonotypes showed lower generation probabilities than clonotypes common to all four donors.

The germline V gene has CDR1 GTSNPN and CDR2 SVGIG (reference sequence). This CDR3 is built from 15 residues. Deletions cut 3 bases from V and 5 bases from J, with 14 bases between. The source of this sequence is a man aged 18 to 30 in good health. This sequence joins TRBV30 and TRBJ1-6; D is unclear. The sequencing sample was made of memory CD4+ T cells sorted from blood. The subset was: CD45RA-negative fraction. This chain's CDR3 is CAWRPTRWNNSPLHF. CDR3 DNA sequence: TGTGCCTGGAGGCCTACCCGGTGGAATAATTCACCCCTCCACTTT.